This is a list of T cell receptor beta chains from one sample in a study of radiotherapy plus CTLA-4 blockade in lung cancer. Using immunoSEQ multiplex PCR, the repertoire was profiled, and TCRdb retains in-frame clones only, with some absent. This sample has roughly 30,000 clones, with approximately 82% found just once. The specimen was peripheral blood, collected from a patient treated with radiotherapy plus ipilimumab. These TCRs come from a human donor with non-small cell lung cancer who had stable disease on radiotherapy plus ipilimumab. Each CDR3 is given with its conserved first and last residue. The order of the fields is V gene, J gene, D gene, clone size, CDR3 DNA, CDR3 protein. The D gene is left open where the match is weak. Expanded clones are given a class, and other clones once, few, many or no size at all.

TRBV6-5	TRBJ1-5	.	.	TGTGCCAGCAGCCAAGGCTCGGGGTACAATCAGCCCCAGCATTTT	CASSQGSGYNQPQHF
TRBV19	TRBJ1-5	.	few	TGTGCCAGTAGTATACAGGGAATGAGTCAGCCCCAGCATTTT	CASSIQGMSQPQHF
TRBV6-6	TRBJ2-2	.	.	TGTGCCAGCATCCTAGGGGGAGCGAACACCGGGGAGCTGTTTTTT	CASILGGANTGELFF
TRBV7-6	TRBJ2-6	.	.	TGTGCCAGCAGCCTATACCGAGGTTCTGGGGCCAACGTCCTGACTTTC	CASSLYRGSGANVLTF
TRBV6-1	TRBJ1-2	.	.	TGTGCCAGCAGTGAAGGGACGGGATATGGCTACACCTTC	CASSEGTGYGYTF
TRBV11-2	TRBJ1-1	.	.	TGTGCCAGCAGCTTTTCTGTAGGAAACACTGAAGCTTTCTTT	CASSFSVGNTEAFF
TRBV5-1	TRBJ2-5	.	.	TGCGCCACCCGTTCAGAAGGGTGGGAGACCCAGTACTTC	CATRSEGWETQYF
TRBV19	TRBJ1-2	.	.	TGTGCCAGTAGTATACCGTGGGACTATGGCTACACCTTC	CASSIPWDYGYTF
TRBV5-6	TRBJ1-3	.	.	TGTGCCAGCAGCTTGGGACAGGTTGGAAACACCATATATTTT	CASSLGQVGNTIYF
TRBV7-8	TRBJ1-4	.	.	TGTGCCAGCAGCTCTCCCTACCCGGACAGCTGGGATGAAAAACTGTTTTTT	CASSSPYPDSWDEKLFF
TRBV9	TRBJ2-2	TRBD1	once	TGTGCCAGCAGCGCAGCCGGGACAGATGACACCGGGGAGCTGTTTTTT	CASSAAGTDDTGELFF
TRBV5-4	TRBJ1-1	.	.	TGTGCCAGCAGCCGACAGGACACTGAAGCTTTCTTT	CASSRQDTEAFF
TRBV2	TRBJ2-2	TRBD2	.	TGTGCCAGCAGTGGAACTAGCGGGGGCACCGGGGAGCTGTTTTTT	CASSGTSGGTGELFF
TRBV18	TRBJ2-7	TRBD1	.	TGTGCCAGCTCACCCGATATAGGACAGGGATCGCACGAGCAGTACTTC	CASSPDIGQGSHEQYF
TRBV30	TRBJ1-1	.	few	TGTGCCTGGACCCTTTCGCGGAACACTGAAGCTTTCTTT	CAWTLSRNTEAFF
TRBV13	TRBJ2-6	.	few	TGTGCCAGCAGCTCAAAGCGGGCTGGGGCCAACGTCCTGACTTTC	CASSSKRAGANVLTF
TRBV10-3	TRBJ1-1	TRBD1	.	TGTGCCATCAGCGTCGGGACAGGCTCCACTGAAGCTTTCTTT	CAISVGTGSTEAFF
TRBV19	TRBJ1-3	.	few	TGTGCCGCCGTCGAGAGGTCGGTTTTTGGAAACACCATATATTTT	CAAVERSVFGNTIYF
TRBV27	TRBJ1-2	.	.	TGTGCCAGCAGTCCCCGTGGACTGCTCTATGGCTACACCTTC	CASSPRGLLYGYTF
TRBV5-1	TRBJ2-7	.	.	TGCGCCAGCAGCCGTGAGAGGGGCTCCTACGAGCAGTACTTC	CASSRERGSYEQYF
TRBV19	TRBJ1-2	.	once	TGTGCCAGTATCGCACCGGGCCCCGGAGCGGGTGGCTACACCTTC	CASIAPGPGAGGYTF
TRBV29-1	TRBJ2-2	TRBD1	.	TGCAGCGTTGATTTGGACAGGGGGCGCTCCGGGGAGCTGTTTTTT	CSVDLDRGRSGELFF
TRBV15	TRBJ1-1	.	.	TGTGCCACCAGCGCATGGGACACTGAAGCTTTCTTT	CATSAWDTEAFF
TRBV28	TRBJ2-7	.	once	TGTGCCAGCAGTTTATCCGCCTACGAGCAGTACTTC	CASSLSAYEQYF
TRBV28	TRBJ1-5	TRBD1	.	TGTGCCAGCAGCACCCCACAGGGGGTAAACCAGCCCCAGCATTTT	CASSTPQGVNQPQHF
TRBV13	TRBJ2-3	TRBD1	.	TGTGCCAGCACCAAGGACAGGAGCACAGATACGCAGTATTTT	CASTKDRSTDTQYF
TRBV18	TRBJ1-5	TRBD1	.	TGTGCCAGCTCACAGGGCAGGGGGTTAGCTCAGCCCCAGCATTTT	CASSQGRGLAQPQHF
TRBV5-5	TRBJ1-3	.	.	TGTGCCAGCAGCTTGGCTGGGGCCTTCTCTGGAAACACCATATATTTT	CASSLAGAFSGNTIYF
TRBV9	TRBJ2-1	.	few	TGTGCCAGCAGCTTCGACGATAATGAGCAGTTCTTC	CASSFDDNEQFF
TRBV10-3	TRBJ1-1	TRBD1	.	TGTGCCATCAGTGGGGGACAGTCCCCCTTAATGAACACTGAAGCTTTCTTT	CAISGGQSPLMNTEAFF
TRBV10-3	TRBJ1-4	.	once	TGTGCTAATACACCGCGCCTCGGGGGGCACTCCTCGGAATATGAAAAACTGTTTTTT	CANTPRLGGHSSEYEKLFF
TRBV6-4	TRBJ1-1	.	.	TGTGCCAGCAGGGGAGAAAACACTGAAGCTTTCTTT	CASRGENTEAFF
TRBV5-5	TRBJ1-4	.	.	TGTGCCAGCAGCTTGGGGCCGGGCCTAAATGAAAAACTGTTTTTT	CASSLGPGLNEKLFF
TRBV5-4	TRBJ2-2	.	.	TGTGCCAGCAGCTTGGCGACACAGGGATCCGGGGAGCTGTTTTTT	CASSLATQGSGELFF
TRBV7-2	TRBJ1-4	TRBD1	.	TGTGCCAGCAGCCTGAGACAGGGAACTAATGAAAAACTGTTTTTT	CASSLRQGTNEKLFF
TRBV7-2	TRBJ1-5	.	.	TGTGCCAGCAGCTCCTATAGCAATCAGCCCCAGCATTTT	CASSSYSNQPQHF
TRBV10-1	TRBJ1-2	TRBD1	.	TGCGCCAGCAGTCCGGGACAGAGATCGGGCTACACCTTC	CASSPGQRSGYTF
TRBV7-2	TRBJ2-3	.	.	TGTGCCAGCAGCTTAGGACAGAACACAGATACGCAGTATTTT	CASSLGQNTDTQYF
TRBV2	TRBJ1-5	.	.	TGTGCCAGCAGTGAAACCCAGGATCAGCCCCAGCATTTT	CASSETQDQPQHF
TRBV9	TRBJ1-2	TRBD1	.	TGTGCCAGCAGTATAGGGACAGGGGTCTACACCTTC	CASSIGTGVYTF
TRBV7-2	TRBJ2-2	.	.	TGTGCCAGCAGCCCCCGTCTTGTGGAGCTGTTTTTT	CASSPRLVELFF
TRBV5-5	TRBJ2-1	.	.	TGTGCCAGCAGCTTGTTTCAGGCAGGGGTATCGGACAATGAGCAGTTCTTC	CASSLFQAGVSDNEQFF
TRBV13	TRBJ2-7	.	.	TGTGCCAGCAGCTTAGGGCGGGGTCCATCCTACGAGCAGTACTTC	CASSLGRGPSYEQYF
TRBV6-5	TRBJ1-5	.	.	TGTGCCAGCACCCGGGACGGCCGAAATCAGCCCCAGCATTTT	CASTRDGRNQPQHF
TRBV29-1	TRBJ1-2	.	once	TGCAGCGTTGGGACGACAGCGTCGGGTTCGGGCTACACCTTC	CSVGTTASGSGYTF
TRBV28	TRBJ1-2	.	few	TGTGCCAGCAGTTTATTAGGGGGGGGTTATGGCTACACCTTC	CASSLLGGGYGYTF
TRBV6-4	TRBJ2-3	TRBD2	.	TGTGCCAGCAGTGGACTAGCGGGGAGCACAGATACGCAGTATTTT	CASSGLAGSTDTQYF
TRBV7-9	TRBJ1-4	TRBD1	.	TGTGCCAGCAGCATTACCGGGACAGGGGGCAATGAAAAACTGTTTTTT	CASSITGTGGNEKLFF
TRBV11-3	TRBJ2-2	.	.	TGTGCCAGCAGCTTCCGGGACTCCGCCGGGGAGCTGTTTTTT	CASSFRDSAGELFF
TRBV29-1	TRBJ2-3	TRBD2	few	TGCAGCGTCGGTAAGGGTGCGCCTAGCGGGGGGGCCACAGATACGCAGTATTTT	CSVGKGAPSGGATDTQYF
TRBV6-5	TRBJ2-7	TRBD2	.	TGTGCCAGCAGTAGGGGACTAGCGGGGTCCCACGAGCAGTACTTC	CASSRGLAGSHEQYF
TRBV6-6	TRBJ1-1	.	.	TGTGCCAGCAGTTTGGGCCCCCGAGAGACTGAAGCTTTCTTT	CASSLGPRETEAFF
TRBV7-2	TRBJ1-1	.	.	TGTGCCAGCAGCTTTTTCAGGGAAGCTTTCTTT	CASSFFREAFF